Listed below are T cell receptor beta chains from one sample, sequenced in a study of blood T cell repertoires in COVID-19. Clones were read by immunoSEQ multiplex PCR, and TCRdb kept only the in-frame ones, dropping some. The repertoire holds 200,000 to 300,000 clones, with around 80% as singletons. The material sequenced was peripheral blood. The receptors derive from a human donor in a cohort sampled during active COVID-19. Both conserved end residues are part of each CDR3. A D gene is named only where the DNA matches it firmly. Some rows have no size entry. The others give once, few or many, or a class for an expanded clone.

CDR3: CASSLGGGAYNEQFF; DNA: TGCGCCAGCAGCTTGGGAGGGGGTGCCTACAATGAGCAGTTCTTC; V: TRBV5-1; D: NA; size: NA; J: TRBJ2-1
CDR3: CASSSQAHYGYTF; DNA: TGTGCCAGCAGCTCACAGGCTCACTATGGCTACACCTTC; V: TRBV5-6; D: NA; size: NA; J: TRBJ1-2
CDR3: CASSKAKRESDNEQFF; DNA: TGTGCCAGCAGCAAAGCGAAGCGGGAGAGCGACAATGAGCAGTTCTTC; V: TRBV21-1; D: NA; size: NA; J: TRBJ2-1
CDR3: CASSSRTSGRPTDTQYF; DNA: TGTGCCAGCAGTTCCCGGACTAGCGGGAGACCCACAGATACGCAGTATTTT; V: TRBV6-2/TRBV6-3; D: TRBD2; size: once; J: TRBJ2-3
CDR3: CASRGGSPSNEQFF; DNA: TGTGCCAGCAGAGGAGGCTCTCCCTCCAATGAGCAGTTCTTC; V: TRBV6-4; D: NA; size: few; J: TRBJ2-1
CDR3: CASSLGQGGGGYTF; DNA: TGTGCCAGCAGCCTGGGACAGGGGGGTGGTGGCTACACCTTC; V: TRBV5-6; D: TRBD1; size: NA; J: TRBJ1-2
CDR3: CASSQGPAYEQYF; DNA: TGTGCCAGCAGCCAAGGCCCAGCCTACGAGCAGTACTTC; V: TRBV3-1/TRBV3-2; D: NA; size: NA; J: TRBJ2-7
CDR3: CASSSRLETQYF; DNA: TGTGCCAGCAGCTCGCGTCTAGAGACCCAGTACTTC; V: TRBV11-2; D: NA; size: NA; J: TRBJ2-5
CDR3: CASSQEREQFF; DNA: TGTGCCAGCAGCCAAGAGCGGGAGCAGTTCTTC; V: TRBV4-2; D: NA; size: once; J: TRBJ2-1
CDR3: CATSVDSGTSGGNTGELFF; DNA: TGTGCCACCAGTGTCGACAGCGGGACTAGCGGGGGGAACACCGGGGAGCTGTTTTTT; V: TRBV24-1; D: TRBD2; size: NA; J: TRBJ2-2
CDR3: CASSYSMEGAANNQPQHF; DNA: TGTGCCAGCAGTTACTCGATGGAGGGGGCGGCTAACAATCAGCCCCAGCATTTT; V: TRBV6-7; D: TRBD1; size: NA; J: TRBJ1-5
CDR3: CASSLGANNYEQYF; DNA: TGCGCCAGCAGCTTGGGGGCCAATAACTACGAGCAGTACTTC; V: TRBV5-1; D: NA; size: NA; J: TRBJ2-7
CDR3: CASSLYGTGEWETQYF; DNA: TGCGCCAGCAGCTTATACGGGACAGGGGAGTGGGAGACCCAGTACTTC; V: TRBV5-1; D: TRBD1; size: NA; J: TRBJ2-5
CDR3: CASSFLRGPEGTQYF; DNA: TGTGCCAGCAGCTTCCTGCGGGGGCCTGAGGGGACCCAGTACTTC; V: TRBV5-6; D: NA; size: NA; J: TRBJ2-5
CDR3: CSVERDRASYTF; DNA: TGCAGCGTTGAACGGGACAGGGCGAGCTACACCTTC; V: TRBV29-1; D: TRBD1; size: NA; J: TRBJ1-2
CDR3: CASSPGLAGANEQFF; DNA: TGCGCCAGCAGCCCCGGACTAGCGGGGGCAAATGAGCAGTTCTTC; V: TRBV5-1; D: TRBD2; size: NA; J: TRBJ2-1
CDR3: CASSVSGGTYYTQYF; DNA: TGTGCCAGCAGCGTTTCAGGGGGAACTTACTATACGCAGTATTTT; V: TRBV9; D: TRBD1; size: NA; J: TRBJ2-3
CDR3: CASSLDRGRGGYTF; DNA: TGCGCCAGCAGCTTGGATAGGGGGAGGGGTGGCTACACCTTC; V: TRBV5-1; D: NA; size: NA; J: TRBJ1-2
CDR3: CASSYSLGQSRETQYF; DNA: TGTGCCAGCAGTTACTCGCTCGGACAGTCCCGTGAGACCCAGTACTTC; V: TRBV6-5; D: NA; size: NA; J: TRBJ2-5
CDR3: CASSLEGVHSGNTIYF; DNA: TGCGCCAGCAGCTTGGAGGGGGTTCACTCTGGAAACACCATATATTTT; V: TRBV5-1; D: NA; size: NA; J: TRBJ1-3
CDR3: CASSQDRFTNTEAFF; DNA: TGCGCCAGCAGCCAAGATCGGTTTACTAACACTGAAGCTTTCTTT; V: TRBV4-1; D: NA; size: NA; J: TRBJ1-1
CDR3: CASSIVGELFF; DNA: TGTGCCAGTAGTATCGTAGGGGAGCTGTTTTTT; V: TRBV19; D: NA; size: NA; J: TRBJ2-2
CDR3: CASSLRNTGELFF; DNA: TGTGCCAGCAGTCTCAGAAACACCGGGGAGCTGTTTTTT; V: TRBV12-3/TRBV12-4; D: NA; size: NA; J: TRBJ2-2
CDR3: CASSPRQLRSYNEQFF; DNA: TGTGCCAGCAGCCCTAGACAGTTACGCTCCTACAATGAGCAGTTCTTC; V: TRBV14; D: NA; size: NA; J: TRBJ2-1
CDR3: CAWSSRSEPRDEQYF; DNA: TGTGCCTGGAGCTCGCGTAGCGAGCCAAGGGACGAGCAGTACTTC; V: TRBV30; D: NA; size: NA; J: TRBJ2-7
CDR3: CASSIGGLAGDLLAKNIQYF; DNA: TGTGCCAGTAGTATAGGCGGCCTAGCGGGGGACCTTCTAGCCAAAAACATTCAGTACTTC; V: TRBV19; D: TRBD2; size: NA; J: TRBJ2-4
CDR3: CASSSRLRLAAKSSYNEQFF; DNA: TGTGCCAGCAGTTCGCGCCTAAGACTAGCGGCTAAAAGCTCCTACAATGAGCAGTTCTTC; V: TRBV28; D: TRBD2; size: NA; J: TRBJ2-1
CDR3: CASSLLNEQFF; DNA: TGTGCCAGCAGTTTACTAAATGAGCAGTTCTTC; V: TRBV28; D: NA; size: NA; J: TRBJ2-1
CDR3: CASSYDRRNQPQHF; DNA: TGTGCCAGCAGTTACGACAGGCGCAATCAGCCCCAGCATTTT; V: TRBV6-5; D: NA; size: NA; J: TRBJ1-5
CDR3: CASSLIVNEQFF; DNA: TGCGCCAGCAGCTTGATCGTCAATGAGCAGTTCTTC; V: TRBV5-1; D: NA; size: NA; J: TRBJ2-1
CDR3: CASSSDRSNQPQHF; DNA: TGTGCCAGCAGCTCCGACAGAAGCAATCAGCCCCAGCATTTT; V: TRBV7-9; D: NA; size: once; J: TRBJ1-5
CDR3: CASSRDPQETQYF; DNA: TGTGCCAGCAGCAGGGATCCCCAAGAGACCCAGTACTTC; V: TRBV2; D: NA; size: NA; J: TRBJ2-5
CDR3: CASSPQQGKMNTEAFF; DNA: TGTGCCAGCTCACCCCAACAGGGAAAGATGAACACTGAAGCTTTCTTT; V: TRBV18; D: NA; size: NA; J: TRBJ1-1
CDR3: CATRDRNAEQYF; DNA: TGTGCCACCCGGGACAGGAACGCCGAGCAGTACTTC; V: TRBV28; D: TRBD1; size: NA; J: TRBJ2-7
CDR3: CSVENMGGSYGYTF; DNA: TGCAGCGTTGAAAATATGGGGGGAAGCTATGGCTACACCTTC; V: TRBV29-1; D: NA; size: few; J: TRBJ1-2
CDR3: CASSQYHRTRNTEAFF; DNA: TGTGCCAGCAGCCAGTACCACAGGACACGGAACACTGAAGCTTTCTTT; V: TRBV7-2; D: NA; size: NA; J: TRBJ1-1
CDR3: CASSVDIWDRGWEQYF; DNA: TGTGCCAGCAGCGTAGATATCTGGGACAGGGGATGGGAGCAGTACTTC; V: TRBV9; D: TRBD1; size: NA; J: TRBJ2-7
CDR3: CAWSVKDNSQPQHF; DNA: TGTGCCTGGAGTGTAAAGGACAACAGTCAGCCCCAGCATTTT; V: TRBV30; D: NA; size: NA; J: TRBJ1-5
CDR3: CASSSGLLANEKLFF; DNA: TGTGCCAGCAGCTCAGGGCTGTTGGCTAATGAAAAACTGTTTTTT; V: TRBV5-5; D: NA; size: NA; J: TRBJ1-4
CDR3: CASSQGAVVSASGGTDTQYF; DNA: TGCGCCAGCAGCCAAGGAGCGGTGGTGAGCGCGTCGGGAGGCACAGATACGCAGTATTTT; V: TRBV4-1; D: NA; size: NA; J: TRBJ2-3
CDR3: CASSLWGASGSRGHYEQYF; DNA: TGTGCCAGCAGCTTATGGGGAGCTAGCGGTTCCAGAGGCCACTACGAGCAGTACTTC; V: TRBV7-2; D: TRBD2; size: NA; J: TRBJ2-7
CDR3: CASSLVPGRTSGSGFF; DNA: TGTGCCAGCAGCTTAGTTCCAGGGAGGACTAGCGGCAGTGGGTTCTTC; V: TRBV11-2; D: TRBD2; size: once; J: TRBJ2-1
CDR3: CASSSEGAPNTEAFF; DNA: TGTGCCAGTAGTTCTGAAGGGGCACCGAACACTGAAGCTTTCTTT; V: TRBV19; D: NA; size: NA; J: TRBJ1-1
CDR3: CASSQPGQGETQYF; DNA: TGCGCCAGCAGCCAACCGGGACAGGGAGAGACCCAGTACTTC; V: TRBV4-1; D: TRBD1; size: NA; J: TRBJ2-5
CDR3: CASSFGQGETQYF; DNA: TGTGCCAGCAGTTTCGGGCAGGGAGAGACCCAGTACTTC; V: TRBV27; D: NA; size: NA; J: TRBJ2-5
CDR3: CSVLGGGRAIEKLFF; DNA: TGCAGCGTCCTCGGGGGGGGCAGAGCTATTGAAAAACTGTTTTTT; V: TRBV29-1; D: NA; size: medium-sized; J: TRBJ1-4
CDR3: CASSFIRGGADTQYF; DNA: TGTGCCAGCAGCTTTATAAGGGGGGGAGCAGATACGCAGTATTTT; V: TRBV11-2; D: NA; size: NA; J: TRBJ2-3